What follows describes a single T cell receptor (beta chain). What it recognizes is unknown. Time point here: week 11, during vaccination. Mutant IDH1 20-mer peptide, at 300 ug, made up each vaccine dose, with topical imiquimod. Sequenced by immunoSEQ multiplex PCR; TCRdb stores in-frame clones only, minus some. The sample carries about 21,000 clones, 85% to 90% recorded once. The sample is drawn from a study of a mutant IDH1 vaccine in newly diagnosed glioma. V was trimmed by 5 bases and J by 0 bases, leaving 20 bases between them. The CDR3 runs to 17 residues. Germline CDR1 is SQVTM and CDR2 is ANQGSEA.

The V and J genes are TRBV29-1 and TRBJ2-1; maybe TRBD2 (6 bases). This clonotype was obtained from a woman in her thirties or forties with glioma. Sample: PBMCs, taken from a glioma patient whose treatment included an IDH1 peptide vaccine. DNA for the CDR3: TGCAGCGTTTCCGTGGGTTTTAGCGGAGGCTCCTACAATGAGCAGTTCTTC. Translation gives CSVSVGFSGGSYNEQFF.